This T cell receptor (beta chain) was sequenced for a study of CD8 T cells in ankylosing spondylitis. The germline V and J ends were trimmed by 5 bases and 3 bases, with 19 bases remaining between them. CDR3 length equals 17 residues. For TCR beta, libraries came from quantitative 5'-RACE with molecular barcodes. TCRdb processed the 5' RACE reads anew with MiXCR; each CDR3 protein has one entry. The repertoire holds hundreds of thousands of distinct CDR3 sequences, under 12% seen once, with 21% in the top ten. Ten or more counts support this clonotype. The rearrangement links TRBV12-3 or TRBV12-4 to TRBJ2-2, with D possibly matching TRBD1 (6 bases). The sequenced sample consisted of blood, either unsorted or a sorted T cell fraction (not recorded which). This clonotype was obtained from a male donor with ankylosing spondylitis or in good health (not recorded which). The CDR3 is CASSPIQTGLDTGELFF. In DNA form, the CDR3 reads TGTGCCAGCAGTCCGATCCAGACAGGATTGGACACCGGGGAGCTGTTTTTT.